This TCR beta chain is drawn from a study of CD8+CD57+ T cells in acquired aplastic anemia. Genomic DNA served as template for TCR beta VDJ and CDR3 profiling. TCRdb called the reads again in MiXCR, with one record for every CDR3 protein. The sample has more than 150,000 distinct CDR3 sequences; about half are singletons. The V gene's germline CDR1 is LNHDA and CDR2 SQIVND (reference sequence). This CDR3 region has 15 residues. V was pared by 2 bases and J by 4 bases, with 12 bases between. The V gene is TRBV19, the J gene TRBJ1-5; D perhaps matches TRBD1 (5 bases). This sequence originates from a human donor in good health. Sequencing was carried out using sorted CD4+, CD8+, or CD8+CD57+ T cells (not recorded which) from PBMCs. Here the CDR3 reads CASSIIIQGNQPQHF. The CDR3 region has the DNA TGTGCCAGTAGTATAATCATCCAGGGAAATCAGCCCCAGCATTTT.